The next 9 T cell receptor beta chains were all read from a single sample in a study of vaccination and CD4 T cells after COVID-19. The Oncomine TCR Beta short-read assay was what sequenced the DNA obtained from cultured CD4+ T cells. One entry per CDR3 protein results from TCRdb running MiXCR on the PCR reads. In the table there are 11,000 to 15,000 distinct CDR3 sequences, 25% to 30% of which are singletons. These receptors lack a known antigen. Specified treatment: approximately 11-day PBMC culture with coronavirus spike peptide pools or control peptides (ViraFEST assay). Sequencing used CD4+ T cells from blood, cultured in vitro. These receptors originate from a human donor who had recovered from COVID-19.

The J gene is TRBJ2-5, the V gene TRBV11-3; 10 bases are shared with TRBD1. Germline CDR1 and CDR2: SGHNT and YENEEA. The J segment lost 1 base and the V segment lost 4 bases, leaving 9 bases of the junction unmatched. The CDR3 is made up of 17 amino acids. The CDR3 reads CASSSTRDRGLQETQYF. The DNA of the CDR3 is TGTGCCAGCAGCTCTACCCGGGACAGGGGCCTCCAAGAGACCCAGTACTTC. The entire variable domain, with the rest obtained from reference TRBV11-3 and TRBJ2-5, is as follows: EAGVVQSPRYKIIEKKQPVAFWCNPISGHNTLYWYLQNLGQGPELLIRYENEEAVDDSQLPKDRFSAERLKGVDSTLKIQPAELGDSAVYLCASSSTRDRGLQETQYFGPGTRLLVL.

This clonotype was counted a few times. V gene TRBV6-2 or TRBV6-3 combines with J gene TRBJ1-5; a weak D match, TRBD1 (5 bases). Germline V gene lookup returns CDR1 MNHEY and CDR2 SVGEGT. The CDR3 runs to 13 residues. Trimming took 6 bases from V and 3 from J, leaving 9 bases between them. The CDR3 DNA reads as TGTGCCAGCAGCTACGGGACCAATCAGCCCCAGCATTTT. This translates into CASSYGTNQPQHF.

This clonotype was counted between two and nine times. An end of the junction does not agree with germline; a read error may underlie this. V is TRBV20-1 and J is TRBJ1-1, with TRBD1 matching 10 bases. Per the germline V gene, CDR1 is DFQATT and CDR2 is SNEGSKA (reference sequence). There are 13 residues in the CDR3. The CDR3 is CRAKPGQGTEAFF. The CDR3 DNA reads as TGCAGGGCTAAACCGGGACAGGGGACTGAAGCTTTCTTT.

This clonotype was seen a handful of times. CDR3 nucleotides: TGTGCCAGCAGCCCGGCGGGGACTAGTAACACCGGGGAGCTGTTTTTT. Protein product: CASSPAGTSNTGELFF. The chain combines TRBV7-2 with TRBJ2-2; TRBD2 matches 8 bases. The V segment lost 5 bases and the J segment 2 bases; nucleotides outside the gene matches: 7. This CDR3 is built from 16 residues. Germline assignment: CDR1 SGHTA and CDR2 FQGNSA.

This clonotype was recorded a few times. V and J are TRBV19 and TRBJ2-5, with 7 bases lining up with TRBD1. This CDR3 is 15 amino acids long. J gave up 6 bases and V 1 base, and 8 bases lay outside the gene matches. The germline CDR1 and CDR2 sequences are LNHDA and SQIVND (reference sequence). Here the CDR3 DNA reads TGTGCCAGTAGTATAGGGGCAGGGGGTGGGAAGACCCAGTACTTC. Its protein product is CASSIGAGGGKTQYF. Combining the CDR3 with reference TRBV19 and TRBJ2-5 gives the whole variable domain DGGITQSPKYLFRKEGQNVTLSCEQNLNHDAMYWYRQDPGQGLRLIYYSQIVNDFQKGDIAEGYSVSREKKESFPLTVTSAQKNPTAFYLCASSIGAGGGKTQYFGPGTRLLVL.

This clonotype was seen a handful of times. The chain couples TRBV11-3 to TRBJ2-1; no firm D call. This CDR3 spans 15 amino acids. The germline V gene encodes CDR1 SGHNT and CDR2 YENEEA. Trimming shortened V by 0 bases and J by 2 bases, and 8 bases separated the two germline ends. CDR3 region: CASSLDYSPYNEQFF. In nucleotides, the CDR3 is TGTGCCAGCAGCTTAGATTATAGTCCCTACAATGAGCAGTTCTTC.

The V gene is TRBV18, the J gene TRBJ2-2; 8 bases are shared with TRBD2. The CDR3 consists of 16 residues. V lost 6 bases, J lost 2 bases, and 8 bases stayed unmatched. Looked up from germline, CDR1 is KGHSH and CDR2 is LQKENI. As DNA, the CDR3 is TGTGCCAGCTCCCCCCGGGGGGGCCAAAACACCGGGGAGCTGTTTTTT. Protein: CASSPRGGQNTGELFF.

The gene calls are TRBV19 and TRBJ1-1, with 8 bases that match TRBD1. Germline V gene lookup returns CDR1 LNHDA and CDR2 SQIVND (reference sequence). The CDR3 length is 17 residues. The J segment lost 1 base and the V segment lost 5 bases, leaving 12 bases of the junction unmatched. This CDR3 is CASSRWLRQGTNTEAFF. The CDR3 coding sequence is TGTGCCAGTAGTCGCTGGCTTCGACAGGGGACGAACACTGAAGCTTTCTTT.

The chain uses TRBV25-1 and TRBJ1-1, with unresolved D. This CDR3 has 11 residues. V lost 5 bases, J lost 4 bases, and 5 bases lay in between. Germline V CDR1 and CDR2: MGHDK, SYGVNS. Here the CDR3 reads CASSRVTEAFF. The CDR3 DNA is TGTGCCAGCAGTAGGGTCACTGAAGCTTTCTTT. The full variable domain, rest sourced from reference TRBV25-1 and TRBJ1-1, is EADIYQTPRYLVIGTGKKITLECSQTMGHDKMYWYQQDPGMELHLIHYSYGVNSTEKGDLSSESTVSRIRTEHFPLTLESARPSHTSQYLCASSRVTEAFFGQGTRLTVV.